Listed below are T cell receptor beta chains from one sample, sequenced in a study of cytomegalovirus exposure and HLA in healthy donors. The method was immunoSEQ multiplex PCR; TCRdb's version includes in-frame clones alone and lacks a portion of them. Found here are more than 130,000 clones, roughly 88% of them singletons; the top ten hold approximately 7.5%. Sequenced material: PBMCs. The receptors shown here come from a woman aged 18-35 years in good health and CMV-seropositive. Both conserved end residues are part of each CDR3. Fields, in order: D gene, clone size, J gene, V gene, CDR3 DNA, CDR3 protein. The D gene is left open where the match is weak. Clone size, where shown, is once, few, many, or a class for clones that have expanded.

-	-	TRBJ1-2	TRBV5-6	TGTGCCAGCAGCTTGATCAGGGAAAATGGCTACACCTTC	CASSLIRENGYTF
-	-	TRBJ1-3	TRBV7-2	TGTGCCAGCAGCTTAGCTGGGGGGGGTACTGGAAACACCATATATTTT	CASSLAGGGTGNTIYF
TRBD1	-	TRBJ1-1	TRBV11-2	TGTGCCAGCAGCTTGCTTAGAGGACAGGGGACATCTGAAGCTTTCTTT	CASSLLRGQGTSEAFF
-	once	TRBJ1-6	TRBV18	TGTGCCAGCTCACCAAAGACAGCCGACAATTCACCCCTCCACTTT	CASSPKTADNSPLHF
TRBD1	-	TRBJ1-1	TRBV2	TGTGCCAGCGGATCTGACAGGGGGTATACTGAAGCTTTCTTT	CASGSDRGYTEAFF
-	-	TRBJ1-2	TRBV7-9	TGTGCCAGCAGCTCATGGGAGGGTTCGGGTGTCCTCTATGGCTACACCTTC	CASSSWEGSGVLYGYTF
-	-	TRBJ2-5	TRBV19	TGTGCCAGTAGTATCCAGGGGGGTTTTGTTGAGACCCAGTACTTC	CASSIQGGFVETQYF
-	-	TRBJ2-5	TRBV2	TGTGCCAGCAGTGACGGGGCCCTACAGGGAACCGAAGAGACCCAGTACTTC	CASSDGALQGTEETQYF
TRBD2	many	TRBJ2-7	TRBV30	TGTGCCTGGAGTGGGACTAGCTACGAGCAGTACTTC	CAWSGTSYEQYF
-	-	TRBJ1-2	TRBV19	TGTGCCAGTAAGTCGGGAAATTCTAACTATGGCTACACCTTC	CASKSGNSNYGYTF